One sample yielded the 17 T cell receptor beta chains listed below, sequenced in a study of CD8 T cells in ankylosing spondylitis. Their target antigens are unknown. Points from the study as a whole: The study identified a TCR beta motif of under ten highly homologous variants that appeared characteristic of ankylosing spondylitis blood.

TCRdb recomputed calls from the 5' RACE reads with MiXCR, one row per CDR3 protein. The sample has about 440,000 distinct CDR3 sequences; 15% to 20% are singletons. The sample taken for sequencing was blood, either unsorted or a sorted T cell fraction (not recorded which). Receptors were obtained from a male donor with ankylosing spondylitis.

V and J are TRBV20-1 and TRBJ2-7; the match to TRBD2 covers 8 bases. Losses at the gene ends were 3 bases for V and 1 base for J; bases not matched to a gene: 5. Per germline, CDR1 DFQATT and CDR2 SNEGSKA (reference sequence). CDR3 length: 14 residues. CDR3 residues: CSARRLATSYEQYF. The CDR3 DNA follows: TGCAGTGCTAGGAGACTAGCGACTTCCTACGAGCAGTACTTC.

The CDR3 bases are TGTGCCAGCAGCGCTGGACTAGCGGGGGAGCAGTACTTC. It codes for CASSAGLAGEQYF. The chain joins TRBV9 to TRBJ2-7, with 12 positions matching TRBD2. With V trimmed by 3 bases and J by 7 bases, 2 bases remained unmatched. Germline V gene data show CDR1 as SGDLS and CDR2 as YYNGEE. The CDR3 contains 13 residues.

Only a few counts were recorded for this clonotype. The rearrangement uses TRBV12-3 or TRBV12-4 and TRBJ1-2; maybe TRBD1 (5 bases). V gave up 3 bases and J gave up 7 bases, with 12 bases separating them. The CDR3 is 13 amino acids. CDR3: CASSFQGPGGYTF. CDR3 sequence (DNA): TGTGCCAGCAGTTTTCAGGGACCGGGTGGCTACACCTTC.

This rearrangement joins TRBV25-1 to TRBJ1-3; no clear D gene. Germline V gene sequence: CDR1 MGHDK, CDR2 SYGVNS. CDR3 size: 11 residues. V was shortened by 7 bases and J by 0 bases, with 1 base between the two germline ends. CDR3 sequence (DNA): TGTGCCAGCAACTCTGGAAACACCATATATTTT. Translation: CASNSGNTIYF.

This clonotype appeared a few times. This chain joins TRBV20-1 and TRBJ1-6, with D uncertain. Germline V gene lookup returns CDR1 DFQATT and CDR2 SNEGSKA (reference sequence). V lost 5 bases and J 6 bases, leaving 11 bases between the germline ends. The CDR3 runs 13 residues. Here the CDR3 reads CSARTNLNSPLHF. The CDR3 coding sequence is TGCAGTGCTCGCACAAACCTTAATTCACCCCTCCACTTT.

This clonotype was detected only a few times. The chain combines TRBV29-1 with TRBJ1-1, with a possible D match to TRBD1 (5 bases). Germline CDR1 and CDR2: SQVTM and ANQGSEA. This CDR3 comprises 12 residues. The V end lost 6 bases, the J end lost 1 base, and 9 bases lay between the germline ends. The CDR3 loop reads CSVGVWNTEAFF. As DNA, the CDR3 is TGCAGCGTGGGGGTTTGGAACACTGAAGCTTTCTTT.

DNA of the CDR3: TGCAGTGCTAAAAGACAGGGAGGCACAGATACGCAGTATTTT. This gives the protein CSAKRQGGTDTQYF. V and J are TRBV20-1 and TRBJ2-3; 7 bases align to TRBD1. The V and J ends lost 4 bases and 1 base, in that order; junction bases with no gene match: 5. This CDR3 region has 14 residues. Germline loops: CDR1 DFQATT, CDR2 SNEGSKA (reference sequence).

The V and J genes are TRBV3-1 and TRBJ1-2; D might be TRBD1 (6 bases). Germline CDR1 LGHDT, CDR2 YNNKEL (reference sequence). V dropped 4 bases and J dropped 4 bases, with 19 bases sitting between them. CDR3 length equals 16 residues. CDR3: CASSRGTTGIGYGYTF. The DNA for the CDR3 is TGTGCCAGCAGCCGGGGGACAACGGGGATAGGCTATGGCTACACCTTC.

The V gene is TRBV12-3 or TRBV12-4, the J gene TRBJ1-1; D is unclear. The CDR3 covers 11 residues. V was trimmed by 4 bases and J by 7 bases, leaving 7 bases between them. The CDR3 bases are TGTGCCAGCAGTTCCTCCATTGAAGCTTTCTTT. Residues: CASSSSIEAFF.

This clonotype was seen a handful of times. At one boundary the junction diverges from the germline segment, which might be a read error. V and J are TRBV12-3 or TRBV12-4 and TRBJ2-3; possible D gene TRBD1, 6 bases. The CDR3 runs to 15 residues. The CDR3 is CASSLGGAQTDTQYF. The CDR3 region has the DNA TGTGCCAGCAGCTTAGGGGGAGCCCAGACAGATACGCAGTATTTT.

The chain employs TRBV29-1 and TRBJ2-3; TRBD2 is a possible D gene (6 bases). Germline values: CDR1 SQVTM, CDR2 ANQGSEA. Trimming pared 7 bases from V and 5 bases from J, leaving 19 bases between. The length of the CDR3 is 14 residues. The CDR3 DNA reads TGCAGCGCGTTGAGTCCGCTTAGCGGAGATACGCAGTATTTT. Translated: CSALSPLSGDTQYF.

V gene TRBV3-1 combines with J gene TRBJ2-3; TRBD1 matches at 10 bases. Germline values: CDR1 LGHDT, CDR2 YNNKEL (reference sequence). Trimming at V came to 6 bases and at J to 3 bases, leaving 9 bases not matched to a gene. This CDR3 region has 16 residues. The CDR3 loop is CASSGTGVLRTDTQYF. CDR3 bases: TGTGCCAGCAGTGGGACAGGGGTATTGAGGACAGATACGCAGTATTTT.

This clonotype was counted a few times. CDR3 amino acids: CASSFLGQLTGSPLHF. In DNA form, the CDR3 reads TGTGCCAGCAGCTTTCTGGGACAGCTAACGGGCTCACCCCTCCACTTT. V is TRBV11-2 and J is TRBJ1-6, with TRBD1 matching over 7 bases. From germline, CDR1 is SGHAT and CDR2 FQNNGV. V lost 3 bases, J lost 10 bases, and 12 bases stayed unmatched. CDR3 length: 16 amino acids.

This clonotype has more than one count but fewer than ten. V gene TRBV4-2 combines with J gene TRBJ2-3; 7 bases agree with TRBD1. Germline CDR1 is LGHNA and CDR2 is YNFKEQ. The CDR3 contains 22 residues. V lost 3 bases, J lost 2 bases, and 26 bases stayed unmatched. DNA for the CDR3: TGTGCCAGCAGCCACCACGGTTCCGGGACAGCTTCACGCCTTGGACACACAGATACGCAGTATTTT. This gives the protein CASSHHGSGTASRLGHTDTQYF.

The chain carries TRBV30 and TRBJ2-2; TRBD1 matches at 8 bases. This CDR3 spans 13 amino acids. V shed 2 bases and J 7 bases; nucleotides not matched to a gene: 3. The germline V gene encodes CDR1 GTSNPN and CDR2 SVGIG (reference sequence). DNA for the CDR3: TGTGCCTGGAGTCGACAGGGGTACGGGGAGCTGTTTTTT. Translating it yields CAWSRQGYGELFF.

Many counts were recorded for this clonotype. This chain links TRBV12-3 or TRBV12-4 with TRBJ2-1; 9 positions match TRBD2. The CDR3 is 17 residues long. V was clipped by 3 bases and J by 9 bases; unmatched bases: 15. The CDR3 is CASSFWSGGSNPAEQFF. The CDR3 coding sequence is TGTGCCAGCAGTTTCTGGAGCGGGGGGTCAAACCCTGCTGAGCAGTTCTTC.

V and J are TRBV20-1 and TRBJ2-2; D gene unclear. V was pared by 5 bases and J by 8 bases, with 9 bases between. There are 11 residues in the CDR3. Germline V gene lookup returns CDR1 DFQATT and CDR2 SNEGSKA (reference sequence). The CDR3 DNA is TGCAGTGCTCCACATGGTGGGGAGCTGTTTTTT. This sequence encodes CSAPHGGELFF.